Sequencing of this TCR beta chain was carried out in a study of blood T cell repertoires in COVID-19. On the study more broadly: The origin of the acute and convalescent COVID-19 samples was the United States, Italy and Spain. Sample material is recorded as cDNA or gDNA derived from T cells, B-cell-depleted T cells, or PBMCs.

Patients of the Seattle cohort, enrolled during active infection, were followed longitudinally. Authors' methods: Reference gene primer amplification gave estimated nucleated cell counts. The data were produced by immunoSEQ multiplex PCR, yet TCRdb's version contains in-frame clones alone and is incomplete. V, J and clone size derive from that table, while D and trimming were established from the DNA sequence. The sample has more than 300,000 clones; more than 70% are singletons. The sample holds a few counts of this clone. The sample taken for sequencing was peripheral blood. The origin of this receptor is a woman aged 65 to 85 with COVID-19, enrolled during active disease.

The CDR3 DNA reads as TGTGCCAGCAGTACGGACAGGGATATAAATAGCAATCAGCCCCAGCATTTT. It encodes CASSTDRDINSNQPQHF. The V gene is TRBV2, the J gene TRBJ1-5; TRBD1 matches at 8 bases. The CDR3 has 17 amino acids. In germline, CDR1 is SNHLY, CDR2 FYNNEI. With 5 bases clipped from V and 0 bases from J, the junction kept 9 bases outside the gene matches.